This TCR beta chain derives from a study of blood T cell repertoires in COVID-19. Deletions cut 0 bases from V and 5 bases from J, with 14 bases between. Germline CDR1 and CDR2: SGHTA and FQGNSA. The CDR3 has 15 amino acids. TCRdb's table, derived via immunoSEQ multiplex PCR, lists solely in-frame clones and lacks some. This table has fewer than 150,000 clones, 85% to 90% appearing once. This clonotype was obtained from a woman between 40 and 50 years old with acute or convalescent COVID-19. The V gene is TRBV7-2, the J gene TRBJ2-7; possible D gene TRBD1, 6 bases. Sequencing was carried out using peripheral blood. CDR3 loop: CASSLAFFTGNEQYF. Here the CDR3 DNA reads TGTGCCAGCAGCTTAGCATTCTTCACAGGGAACGAGCAGTACTTC.